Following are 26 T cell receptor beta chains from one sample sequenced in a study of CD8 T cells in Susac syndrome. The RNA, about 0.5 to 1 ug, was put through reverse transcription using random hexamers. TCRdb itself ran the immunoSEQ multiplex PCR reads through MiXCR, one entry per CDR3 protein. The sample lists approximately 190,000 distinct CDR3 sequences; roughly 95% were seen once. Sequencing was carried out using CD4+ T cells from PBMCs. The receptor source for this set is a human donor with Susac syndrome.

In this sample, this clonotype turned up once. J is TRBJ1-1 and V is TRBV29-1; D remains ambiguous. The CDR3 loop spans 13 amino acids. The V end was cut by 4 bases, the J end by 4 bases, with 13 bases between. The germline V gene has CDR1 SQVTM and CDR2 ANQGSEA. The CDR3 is CSVGQTPGTEAFF. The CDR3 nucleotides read TGCAGCGTTGGCCAGACCCCAGGCACTGAAGCTTTCTTT.

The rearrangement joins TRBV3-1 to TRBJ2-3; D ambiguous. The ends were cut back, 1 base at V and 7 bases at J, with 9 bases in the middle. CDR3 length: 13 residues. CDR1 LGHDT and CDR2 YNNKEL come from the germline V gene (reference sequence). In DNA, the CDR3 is TGTGCCAGCAGCCAAGGAGGCAGTAATACGCAGTATTTT. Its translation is CASSQGGSNTQYF.

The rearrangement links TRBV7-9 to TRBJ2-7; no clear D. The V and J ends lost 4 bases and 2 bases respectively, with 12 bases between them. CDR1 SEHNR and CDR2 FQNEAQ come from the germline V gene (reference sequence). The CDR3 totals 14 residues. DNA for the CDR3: TGTGCCAGCAGCTCAGTCCCGAGAACCTACGAGCAGTACTTC. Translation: CASSSVPRTYEQYF.

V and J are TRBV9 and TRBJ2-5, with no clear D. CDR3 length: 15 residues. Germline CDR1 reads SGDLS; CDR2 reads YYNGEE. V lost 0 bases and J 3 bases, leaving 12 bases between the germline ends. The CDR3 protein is CASSVEDLPEETQYF. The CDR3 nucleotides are TGTGCCAGCAGCGTAGAGGATCTTCCCGAAGAGACCCAGTACTTC.

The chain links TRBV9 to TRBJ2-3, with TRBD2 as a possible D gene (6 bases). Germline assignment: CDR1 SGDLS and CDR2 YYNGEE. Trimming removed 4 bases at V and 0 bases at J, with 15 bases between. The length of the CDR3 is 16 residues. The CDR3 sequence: CASSLLHRESTDTQYF. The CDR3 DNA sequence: TGTGCCAGCAGCCTCCTCCACCGGGAGAGCACAGATACGCAGTATTTT.

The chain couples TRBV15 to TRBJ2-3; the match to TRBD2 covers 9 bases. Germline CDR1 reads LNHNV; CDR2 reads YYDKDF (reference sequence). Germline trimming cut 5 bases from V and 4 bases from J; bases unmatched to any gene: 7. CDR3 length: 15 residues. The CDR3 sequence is CATSLRGGRADTQYF. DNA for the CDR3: TGTGCCACCAGCCTGCGGGGGGGAAGAGCAGATACGCAGTATTTT.

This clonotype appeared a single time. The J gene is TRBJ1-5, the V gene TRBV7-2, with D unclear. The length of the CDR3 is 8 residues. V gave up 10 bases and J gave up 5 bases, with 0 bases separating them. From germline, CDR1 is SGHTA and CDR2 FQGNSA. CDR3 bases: TGTACCAATCAGCCCCAGCATTTT. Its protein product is CTNQPQHF.

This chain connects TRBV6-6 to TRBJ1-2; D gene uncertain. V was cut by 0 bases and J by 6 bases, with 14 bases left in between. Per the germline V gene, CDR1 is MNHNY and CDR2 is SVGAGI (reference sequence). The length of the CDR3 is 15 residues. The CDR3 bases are TGTGCCAGCAGTTACTCCACCGGGGAATGGGATGGCTACACCTTC. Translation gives CASSYSTGEWDGYTF.

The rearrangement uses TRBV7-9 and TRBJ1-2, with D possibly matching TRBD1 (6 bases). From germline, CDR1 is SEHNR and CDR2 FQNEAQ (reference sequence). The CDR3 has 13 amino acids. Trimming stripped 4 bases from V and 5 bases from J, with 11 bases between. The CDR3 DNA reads TGTGCCAGCAGCTCCGAAGGGACATATGGCTACACCTTC. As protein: CASSSEGTYGYTF.

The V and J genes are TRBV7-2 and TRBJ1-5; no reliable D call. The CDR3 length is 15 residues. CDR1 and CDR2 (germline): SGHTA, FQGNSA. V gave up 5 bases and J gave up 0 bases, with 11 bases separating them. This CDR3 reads CASSLGPASNQPQHF. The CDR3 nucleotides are TGTGCCAGCAGCCTGGGTCCCGCTAGCAATCAGCCCCAGCATTTT.

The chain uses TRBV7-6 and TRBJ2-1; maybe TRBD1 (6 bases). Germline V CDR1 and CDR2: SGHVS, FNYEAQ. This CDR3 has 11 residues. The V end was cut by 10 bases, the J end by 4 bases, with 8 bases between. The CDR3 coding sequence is TGTGCCACCCAGGGGTACAATGAGCAGTTCTTC. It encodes CATQGYNEQFF.

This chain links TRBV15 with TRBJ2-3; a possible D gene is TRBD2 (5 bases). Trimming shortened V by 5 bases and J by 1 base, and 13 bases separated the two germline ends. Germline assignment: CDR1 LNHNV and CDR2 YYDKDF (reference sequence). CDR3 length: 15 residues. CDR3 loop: CATSPPAGGTDTQYF. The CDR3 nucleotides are TGTGCCACCAGCCCGCCGGCCGGGGGCACAGATACGCAGTATTTT.

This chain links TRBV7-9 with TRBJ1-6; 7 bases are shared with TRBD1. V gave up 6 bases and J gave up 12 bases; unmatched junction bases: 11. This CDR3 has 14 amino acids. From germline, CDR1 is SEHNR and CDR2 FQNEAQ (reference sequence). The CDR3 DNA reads TGTGCCAGCAGACAAACAGGGGAAGGGGTACCCCTCCACTTT. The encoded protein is CASRQTGEGVPLHF.

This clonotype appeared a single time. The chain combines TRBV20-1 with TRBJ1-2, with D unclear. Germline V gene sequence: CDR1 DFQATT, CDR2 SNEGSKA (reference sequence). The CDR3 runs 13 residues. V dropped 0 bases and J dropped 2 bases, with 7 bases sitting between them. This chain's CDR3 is CSAREGLNYGYTF. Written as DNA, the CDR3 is TGCAGTGCTAGAGAGGGCTTGAACTATGGCTACACCTTC.

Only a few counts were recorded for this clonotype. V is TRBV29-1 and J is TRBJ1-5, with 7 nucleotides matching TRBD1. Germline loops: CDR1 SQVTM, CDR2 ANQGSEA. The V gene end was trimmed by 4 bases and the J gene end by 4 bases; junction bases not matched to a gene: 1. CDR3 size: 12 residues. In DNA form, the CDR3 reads TGCAGCGTTGGCAGGGGGAATCAGCCCCAGCATTTT. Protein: CSVGRGNQPQHF. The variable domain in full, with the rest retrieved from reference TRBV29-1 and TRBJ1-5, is SAVISQKPSRDICQRGTSLTIQCQVDSQVTMMFWYRQQPGQSLTLIATANQGSEATYESGFVIDKFPISRPNLTFSTLTVSNMSPEDSSIYLCSVGRGNQPQHFGDGTRLSIL.

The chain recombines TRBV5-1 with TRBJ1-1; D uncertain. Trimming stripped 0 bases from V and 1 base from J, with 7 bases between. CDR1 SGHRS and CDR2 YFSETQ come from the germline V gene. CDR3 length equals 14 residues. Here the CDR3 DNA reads TGCGCCAGCAGCTTGGCCCCGGCGAACACTGAAGCTTTCTTT. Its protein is CASSLAPANTEAFF.

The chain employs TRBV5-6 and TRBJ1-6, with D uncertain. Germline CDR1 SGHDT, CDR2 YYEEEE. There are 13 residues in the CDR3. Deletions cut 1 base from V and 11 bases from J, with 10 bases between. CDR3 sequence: CASSLRNRTPLHF. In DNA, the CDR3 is TGTGCCAGCAGCTTGAGGAATAGGACACCCCTCCACTTT.

The CDR3 region has the DNA TGTGCCAGCAGCCAGGATAGCGGGGGGCACCAAGAGACCCAGTACTTC. It codes for CASSQDSGGHQETQYF. The rearrangement joins TRBV4-2 to TRBJ2-5; 10 nucleotides match TRBD2. The CDR3 consists of 16 residues. The germline CDR1 and CDR2 sequences are LGHNA and YNFKEQ. V lost 3 bases to trimming and J lost 0 bases; unmatched junction nucleotides: 4.

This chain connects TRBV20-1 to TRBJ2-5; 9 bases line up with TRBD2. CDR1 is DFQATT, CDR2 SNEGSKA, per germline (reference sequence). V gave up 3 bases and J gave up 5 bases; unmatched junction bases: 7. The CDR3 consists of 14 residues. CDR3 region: CSARGGLAEETQYF. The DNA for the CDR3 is TGCAGTGCTAGGGGGGGACTAGCAGAGGAGACCCAGTACTTC.

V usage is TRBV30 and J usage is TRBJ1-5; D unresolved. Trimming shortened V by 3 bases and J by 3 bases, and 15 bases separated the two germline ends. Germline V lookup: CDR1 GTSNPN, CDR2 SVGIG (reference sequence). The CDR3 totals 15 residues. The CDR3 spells CAWREAGALNQPQHF. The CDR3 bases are TGTGCCTGGAGGGAGGCAGGAGCACTCAATCAGCCCCAGCATTTT. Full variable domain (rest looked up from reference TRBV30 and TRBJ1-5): SQTIHQWPATLVQPVGSPLSLECTVEGTSNPNLYWYRQAAGRGLQLLFYSVGIGQISSEVPQNLSASRPQDRQFILSSKKLLLSDSGFYLCAWREAGALNQPQHFGDGTRLSIL.

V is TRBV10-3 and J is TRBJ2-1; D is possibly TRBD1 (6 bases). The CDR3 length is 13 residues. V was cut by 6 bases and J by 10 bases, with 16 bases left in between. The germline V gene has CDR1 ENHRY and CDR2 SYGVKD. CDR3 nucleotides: TGTGCCATCAGCCCACTGACCCAGGGGGAGCAGTTCTTC. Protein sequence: CAISPLTQGEQFF.

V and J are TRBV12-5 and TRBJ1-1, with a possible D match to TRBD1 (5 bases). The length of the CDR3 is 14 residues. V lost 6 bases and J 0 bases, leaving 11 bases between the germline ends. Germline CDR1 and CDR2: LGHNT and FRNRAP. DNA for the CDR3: TGTGCTAGTGGCCCGTTACAGGTGAACACTGAAGCTTTCTTT. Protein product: CASGPLQVNTEAFF.

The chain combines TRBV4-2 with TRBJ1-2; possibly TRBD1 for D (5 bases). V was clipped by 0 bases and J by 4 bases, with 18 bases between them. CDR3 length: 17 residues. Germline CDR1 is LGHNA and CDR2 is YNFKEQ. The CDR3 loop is CASSQDFDPQEGYGYTF. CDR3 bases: TGTGCCAGCAGCCAAGATTTTGATCCACAGGAAGGCTATGGCTACACCTTC.

The CDR3: CASSVDASTRYGYTF. CDR3 nucleotide sequence: TGTGCCAGCAGCGTAGACGCCTCTACCCGCTATGGCTACACCTTC. The V gene is TRBV9, the J gene TRBJ1-2; D remains ambiguous. V gave up 0 bases and J gave up 4 bases, with 13 bases separating them. The germline V gene has CDR1 SGDLS and CDR2 YYNGEE. The CDR3 runs 15 residues.

The CDR3 DNA is TGCAGTGCGGGAACAAACAGACTTAATGGCGAGCAGTACTTC. Translated, it gives CSAGTNRLNGEQYF. The genes are TRBV20-1 and TRBJ2-7, with unresolved D. Trimming removed 6 bases at V and 6 bases at J, with 21 bases between. Per the germline V gene, CDR1 is DFQATT and CDR2 is SNEGSKA (reference sequence). The CDR3 length is 14 residues.

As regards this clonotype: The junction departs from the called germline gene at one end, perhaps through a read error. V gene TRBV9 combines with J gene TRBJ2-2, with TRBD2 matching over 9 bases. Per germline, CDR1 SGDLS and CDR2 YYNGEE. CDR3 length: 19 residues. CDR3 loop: CASGVQGLAGFANTGELFF. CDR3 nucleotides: TGTGCCAGCGGCGTACAAGGGCTAGCGGGGTTCGCGAACACCGGGGAGCTGTTTTTT.